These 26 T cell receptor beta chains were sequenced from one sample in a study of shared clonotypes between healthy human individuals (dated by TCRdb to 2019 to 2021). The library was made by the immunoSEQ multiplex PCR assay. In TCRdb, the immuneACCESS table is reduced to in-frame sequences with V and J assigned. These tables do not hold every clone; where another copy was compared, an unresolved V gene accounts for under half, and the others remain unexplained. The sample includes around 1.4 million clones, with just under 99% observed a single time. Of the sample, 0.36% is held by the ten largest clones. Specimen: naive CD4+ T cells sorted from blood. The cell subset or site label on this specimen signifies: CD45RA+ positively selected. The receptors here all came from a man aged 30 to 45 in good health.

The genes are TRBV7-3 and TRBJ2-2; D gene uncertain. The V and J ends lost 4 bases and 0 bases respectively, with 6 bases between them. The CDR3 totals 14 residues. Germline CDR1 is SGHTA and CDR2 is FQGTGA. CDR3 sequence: CASSSNTNTGELFF. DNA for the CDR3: TGTGCCAGCAGCTCGAATACGAACACCGGGGAGCTGTTTTTT.

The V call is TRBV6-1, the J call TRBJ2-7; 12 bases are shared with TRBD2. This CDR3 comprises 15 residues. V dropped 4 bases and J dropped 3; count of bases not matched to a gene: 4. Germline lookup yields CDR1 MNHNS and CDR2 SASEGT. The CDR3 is CASSGQTSGSYEQYF. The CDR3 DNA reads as TGTGCCAGCAGTGGACAGACTAGCGGGAGCTACGAGCAGTACTTC.

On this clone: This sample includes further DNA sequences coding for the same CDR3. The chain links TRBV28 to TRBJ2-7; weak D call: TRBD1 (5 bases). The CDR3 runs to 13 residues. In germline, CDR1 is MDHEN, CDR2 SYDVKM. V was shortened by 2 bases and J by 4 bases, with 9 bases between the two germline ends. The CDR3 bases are TGTGCCAGCAGTTTAACAGGAATATACGAGCAGTACTTC. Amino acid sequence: CASSLTGIYEQYF.

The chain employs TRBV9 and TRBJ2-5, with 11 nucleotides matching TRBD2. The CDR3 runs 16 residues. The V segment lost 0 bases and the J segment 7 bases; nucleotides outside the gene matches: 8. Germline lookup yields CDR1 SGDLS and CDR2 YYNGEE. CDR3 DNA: TGTGCCAGCAGCGTAGAAATAGCGGGAGGGCCGGGGACCCAGTACTTC. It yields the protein CASSVEIAGGPGTQYF.

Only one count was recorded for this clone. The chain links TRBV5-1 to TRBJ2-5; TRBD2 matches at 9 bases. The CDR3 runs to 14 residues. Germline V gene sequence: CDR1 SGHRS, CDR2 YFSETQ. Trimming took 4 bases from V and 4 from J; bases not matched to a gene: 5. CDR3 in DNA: TGCGCCAGCAGCCAAGGAGCGGGAGGAGAGACCCAGTACTTC. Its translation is CASSQGAGGETQYF.

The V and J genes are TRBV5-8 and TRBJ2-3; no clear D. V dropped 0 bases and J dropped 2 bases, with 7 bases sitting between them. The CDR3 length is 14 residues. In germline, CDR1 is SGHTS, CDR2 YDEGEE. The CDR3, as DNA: TGTGCCAGCAGCTTGGGCCTAGTCACAGATACGCAGTATTTT. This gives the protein CASSLGLVTDTQYF.

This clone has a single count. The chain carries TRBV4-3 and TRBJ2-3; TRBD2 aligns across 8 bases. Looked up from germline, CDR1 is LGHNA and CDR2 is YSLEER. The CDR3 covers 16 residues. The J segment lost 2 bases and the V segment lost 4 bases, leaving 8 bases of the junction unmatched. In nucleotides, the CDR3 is TGCGCCAGCAGCCTTGGGGGCGGGAGGACCACAGATACGCAGTATTTT. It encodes CASSLGGGRTTDTQYF.

The CDR3 bases are TGTGCCTGGACCTCTGGTAGGGGTGGCTACGAGCAGTACTTC. Protein: CAWTSGRGGYEQYF. The J gene is TRBJ2-7, the V gene TRBV30; weak D call: TRBD1 (5 bases). Trimming shortened V by 4 bases and J by 3 bases, and 16 bases separated the two germline ends. The germline V gene has CDR1 GTSNPN and CDR2 SVGIG (reference sequence). The CDR3 is 14 residues long.

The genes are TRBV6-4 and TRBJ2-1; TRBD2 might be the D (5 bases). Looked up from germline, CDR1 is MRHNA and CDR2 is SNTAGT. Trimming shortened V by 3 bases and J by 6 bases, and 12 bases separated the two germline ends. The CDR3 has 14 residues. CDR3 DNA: TGTGCCAGCAGTGAACTTCCTGAGGGCAATGAGCAGTTCTTC. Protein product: CASSELPEGNEQFF.

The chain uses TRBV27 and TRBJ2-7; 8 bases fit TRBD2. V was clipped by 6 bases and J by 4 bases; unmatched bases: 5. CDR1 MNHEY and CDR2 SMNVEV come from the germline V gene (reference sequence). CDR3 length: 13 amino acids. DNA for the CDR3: TGTGCCAGCAGAGAGTCTAGCGGGTACGAGCAGTACTTC. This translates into CASRESSGYEQYF.

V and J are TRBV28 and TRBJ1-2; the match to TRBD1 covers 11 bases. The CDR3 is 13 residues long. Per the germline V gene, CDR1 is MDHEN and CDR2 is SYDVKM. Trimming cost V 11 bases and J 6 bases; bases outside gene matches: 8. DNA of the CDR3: TGTGCCGCCAGGGGACAGGGGGTTAATGGCTACACCTTC. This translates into CAARGQGVNGYTF.

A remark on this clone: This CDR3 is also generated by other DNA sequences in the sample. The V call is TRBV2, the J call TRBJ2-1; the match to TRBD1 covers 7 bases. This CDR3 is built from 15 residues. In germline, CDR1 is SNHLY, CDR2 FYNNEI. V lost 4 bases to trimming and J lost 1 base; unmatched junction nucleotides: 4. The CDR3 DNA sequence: TGTGCCAGCAGTGCCGGGACAGCATCCTACAATGAGCAGTTCTTC. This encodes CASSAGTASYNEQFF.

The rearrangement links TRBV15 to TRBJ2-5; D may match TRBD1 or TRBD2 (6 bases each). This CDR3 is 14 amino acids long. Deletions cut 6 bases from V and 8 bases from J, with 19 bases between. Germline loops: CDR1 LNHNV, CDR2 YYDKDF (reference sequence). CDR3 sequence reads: CATRRYREEGTQYF. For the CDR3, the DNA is TGTGCCACCAGAAGGTACAGGGAGGAAGGAACCCAGTACTTC. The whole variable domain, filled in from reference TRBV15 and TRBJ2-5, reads DAMVIQNPRYQVTQFGKPVTLSCSQTLNHNVMYWYQQKSSQAPKLLFHYYDKDFNNEADTPDNFQSRRPNTSFCFLDIRSPGLGDTAMYLCATRRYREEGTQYFGPGTRLLVL.

Here the CDR3 reads CASSPGTSIPETQYF. In nucleotides, the CDR3 is TGTGCCAGCAGCCCGGGGACTAGCATTCCGGAGACCCAGTACTTC. J is TRBJ2-5 and V is TRBV9; 9 bases map to TRBD2. The V gene end was trimmed by 4 bases and the J gene end by 5 bases; junction bases not matched to a gene: 9. The germline V gene has CDR1 SGDLS and CDR2 YYNGEE. This CDR3 contains 15 residues.

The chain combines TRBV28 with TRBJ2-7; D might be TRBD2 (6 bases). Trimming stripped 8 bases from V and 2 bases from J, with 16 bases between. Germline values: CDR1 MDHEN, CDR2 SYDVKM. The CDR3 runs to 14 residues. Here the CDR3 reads CASESFGGTYEQYF. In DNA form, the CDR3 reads TGTGCCAGCGAGTCGTTCGGGGGAACCTACGAGCAGTACTTC.

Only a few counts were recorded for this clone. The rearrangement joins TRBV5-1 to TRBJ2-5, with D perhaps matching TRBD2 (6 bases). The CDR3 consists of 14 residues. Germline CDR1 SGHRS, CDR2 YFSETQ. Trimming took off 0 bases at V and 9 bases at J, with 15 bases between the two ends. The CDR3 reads CASSLEATREAQYF. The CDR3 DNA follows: TGCGCCAGCAGCTTGGAGGCAACCAGGGAGGCCCAGTACTTC.

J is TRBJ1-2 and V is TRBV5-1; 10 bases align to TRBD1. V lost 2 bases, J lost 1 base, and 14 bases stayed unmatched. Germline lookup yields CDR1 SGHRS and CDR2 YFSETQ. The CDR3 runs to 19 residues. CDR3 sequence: CASSFVPPGTGAGNYGYTF. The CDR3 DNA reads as TGCGCCAGCAGCTTCGTTCCCCCCGGGACAGGGGCGGGTAACTATGGCTACACCTTC.

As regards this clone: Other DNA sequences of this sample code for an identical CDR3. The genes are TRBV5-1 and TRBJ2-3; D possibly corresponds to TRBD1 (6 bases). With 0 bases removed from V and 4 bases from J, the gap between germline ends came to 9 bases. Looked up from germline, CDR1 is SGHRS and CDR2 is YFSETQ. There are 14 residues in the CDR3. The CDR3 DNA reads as TGCGCCAGCAGCTTGGCAGGGGCCCCAGATACGCAGTATTTT. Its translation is CASSLAGAPDTQYF.

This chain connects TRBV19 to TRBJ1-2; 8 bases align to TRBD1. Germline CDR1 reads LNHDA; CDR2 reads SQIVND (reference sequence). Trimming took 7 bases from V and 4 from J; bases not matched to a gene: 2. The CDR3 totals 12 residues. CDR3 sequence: CASKGTGYGYTF. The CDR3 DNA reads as TGTGCCAGTAAGGGGACAGGCTATGGCTACACCTTC.

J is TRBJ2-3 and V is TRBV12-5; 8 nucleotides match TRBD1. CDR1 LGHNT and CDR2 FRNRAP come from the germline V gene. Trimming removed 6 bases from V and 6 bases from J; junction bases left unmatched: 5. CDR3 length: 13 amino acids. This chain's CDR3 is CASGAGGRDTQYF. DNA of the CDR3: TGTGCTAGTGGGGCAGGGGGCCGGGATACGCAGTATTTT.

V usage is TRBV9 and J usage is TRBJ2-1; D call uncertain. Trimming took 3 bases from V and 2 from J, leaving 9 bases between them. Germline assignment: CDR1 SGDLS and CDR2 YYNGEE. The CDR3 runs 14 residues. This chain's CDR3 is CASSAAVAYNEQFF. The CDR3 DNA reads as TGTGCCAGCAGCGCGGCGGTGGCCTACAATGAGCAGTTCTTC.

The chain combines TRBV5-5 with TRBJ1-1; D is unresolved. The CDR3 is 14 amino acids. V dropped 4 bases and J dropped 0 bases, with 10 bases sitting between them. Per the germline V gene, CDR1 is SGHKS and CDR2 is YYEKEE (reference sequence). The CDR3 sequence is CASSPPPMNTEAFF. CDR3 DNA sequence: TGTGCCAGCAGCCCACCACCGATGAACACTGAAGCTTTCTTT.

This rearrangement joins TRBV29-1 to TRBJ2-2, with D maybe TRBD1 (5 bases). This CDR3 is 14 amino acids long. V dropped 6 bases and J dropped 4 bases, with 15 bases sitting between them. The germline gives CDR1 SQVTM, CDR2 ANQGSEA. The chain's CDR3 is CSVLPLTVTGELFF. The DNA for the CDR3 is TGCAGCGTCCTACCCTTGACAGTCACCGGGGAGCTGTTTTTT.

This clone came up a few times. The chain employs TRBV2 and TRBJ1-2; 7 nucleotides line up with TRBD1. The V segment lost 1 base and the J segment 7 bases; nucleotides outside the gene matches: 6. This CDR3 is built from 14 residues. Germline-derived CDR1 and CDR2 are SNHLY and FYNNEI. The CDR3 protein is CASSEVDRESGYTF. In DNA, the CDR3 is TGTGCCAGCAGTGAAGTAGACAGGGAGAGTGGCTACACCTTC.

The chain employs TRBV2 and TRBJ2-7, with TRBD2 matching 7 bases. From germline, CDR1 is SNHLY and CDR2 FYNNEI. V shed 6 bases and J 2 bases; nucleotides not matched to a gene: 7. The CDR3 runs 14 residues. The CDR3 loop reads CASRKREGPYEQYF. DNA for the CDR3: TGTGCCAGCAGGAAGAGGGAGGGCCCCTACGAGCAGTACTTC.

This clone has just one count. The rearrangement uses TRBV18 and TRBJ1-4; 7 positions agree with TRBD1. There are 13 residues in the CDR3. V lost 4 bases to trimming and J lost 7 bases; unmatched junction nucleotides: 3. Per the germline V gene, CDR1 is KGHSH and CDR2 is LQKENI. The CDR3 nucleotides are TGTGCCAGCTCACGTGGGGACAGTGAAAAACTGTTTTTT. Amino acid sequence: CASSRGDSEKLFF.